The clone carrying this T cell receptor beta chain was detected ten times or more. The antigen is undetermined. This record comes from a study of read filtering for tumor transcriptome and immune sequencing. Whole-study context: Among patients, around 18 were male and around 15 female, aged 47 to 80 (mean about 70). R-ISS stage counts were about 8 for I, roughly 15 for II, 6 or 7 for III.

Study-wide findings and caveats: In IR-seq, single-read clonotypes were approximately 83% of clonotypes but about 3.5% of reads. Dropping single-read clonotypes raised IR-seq and RNA-seq shared-clonotype correlation.

CDR1 is DFQATT and CDR2 is SNEGSKA in the germline V gene (reference sequence). V shed 5 bases, J shed 11 bases, and the junction held 11 bases outside the gene matches. CDR3 length: 13 amino acids. Molecular barcoded adaptors covering alpha/delta and beta/gamma chains were used on about 390 ng RNA. Each CDR3 protein is one row after TCRdb ran MiXCR on the reads. The sample lists over 50,000 distinct CDR3 sequences; under 20% were seen once. Sequenced input: a population of CD138-negative cells sorted from bone marrow. This TCR came from a donor at least 40 years old with multiple myeloma. This sequence joins TRBV20-1 and TRBJ1-1, with 10 bases lining up with TRBD1. The CDR3 DNA sequence: TGCAGTGCTGCCGGGACAGGGGCGATCTTGGCTTTCTTT. This gives the protein CSAAGTGAILAFF.